One and the same sample provided the 30 T cell receptor beta chains below, sequenced in a study of T cells in Graves' hyperthyroidism and ophthalmopathy. Researchers amplified the TCR beta CDR3 regions from RNA transcripts. Carried out on the TCR CDR3, a first-round RT-PCR used the HTBI primer set. MiXCR, applied by TCRdb to the multiplex PCR reads, yields one record per CDR3 protein. The sample contains approximately 570,000 distinct CDR3 sequences, just under 20% of which appear only once. Sequencing input: blood. All receptors derive from a man aged 35-49 years with Graves' ophthalmopathy.

In its sample, this clonotype was seen a few times. This chain joins TRBV5-1 and TRBJ2-1, with 11 nucleotides matching TRBD1. V trimming: 7 bases; J trimming: 7 bases; junction bases outside the gene matches: 13. This CDR3 contains 16 residues. CDR1 and CDR2 from the germline V gene are SGHRS and YFSETQ. The CDR3 bases are TGCGCCAGCCGGACAGGGGGCGAAGGATTTTCGAATGAGCAGTTCTTC. It translates to CASRTGGEGFSNEQFF.

There are many counts of this clonotype. The chain combines TRBV11-2 with TRBJ2-7; D is uncertain. Germline V gives CDR1 SGHAT, CDR2 FQNNGV. The CDR3 is 15 residues long. Between the trimmed V and J ends, which lost 1 base and 0 bases, there was a span of 10 bases. The chain's CDR3 is CASSLGASSSYEQYF. CDR3 nucleotide sequence: TGTGCCAGCAGCTTAGGGGCCAGCAGCTCCTACGAGCAGTACTTC.

In this sample, this clonotype turned up a few times. The chain couples TRBV12-3 or TRBV12-4 to TRBJ2-2; 7 bases are shared with TRBD1. CDR3 length: 19 amino acids. J gave up 2 bases and V 7 bases, and 19 bases lay outside the gene matches. For the CDR3, the DNA is TGTGCCAGCACCGAAATGCCCGTATGGGGGACAGTTAACACCGGGGAGCTGTTTTTT. As protein: CASTEMPVWGTVNTGELFF.

This clonotype was detected many times. The rearrangement links TRBV27 to TRBJ2-3; 9 nucleotides align to TRBD2. V dropped 8 bases and J dropped 0; count of bases not matched to a gene: 9. From germline, CDR1 is MNHEY and CDR2 SMNVEV (reference sequence). The CDR3 length is 16 residues. The CDR3 spells CASFRGGGYSTDTQYF. In DNA, the CDR3 is TGTGCCAGCTTTCGCGGGGGGGGCTATAGCACAGATACGCAGTATTTT.

This clonotype was counted ten times or more. The J gene is TRBJ1-6, the V gene TRBV12-3 or TRBV12-4; D gene uncertain. This CDR3 comprises 14 residues. V shed 3 bases and J shed 5 bases, with 8 bases lying between them. The CDR3 region is CASSFGLNNSPLHF. In DNA, the CDR3 is TGTGCCAGCAGTTTTGGGCTAAATAATTCACCCCTCCACTTT.

This clonotype has more than one count but fewer than ten. V is TRBV6-5 and J is TRBJ2-5, with D uncertain. The CDR3 is 13 residues long. The V gene lost 0 bases and the J gene lost 4 bases, with 6 bases spanning the gap. CDR1 and CDR2 from the germline V gene are MNHEY and SVGAGI. The chain's CDR3 is CASSYSRLETQYF. For the CDR3, the DNA is TGTGCCAGCAGTTACTCTAGACTAGAGACCCAGTACTTC.

This clonotype occurred many times. V usage is TRBV20-1 and J usage is TRBJ2-3; 14 nucleotides agree with TRBD2. This CDR3 region has 15 residues. Germline values: CDR1 DFQATT, CDR2 SNEGSKA (reference sequence). With V trimmed by 4 bases and J by 4 bases, 4 bases remained unmatched. The CDR3 is CSANLGLAGADTQYF. CDR3 DNA sequence: TGCAGTGCTAACCTGGGACTAGCGGGGGCAGATACGCAGTATTTT.

This chain uses TRBV4-1 with TRBJ1-1, with D uncertain. The CDR3 consists of 14 residues. Trimming shortened V by 4 bases and J by 0 bases, and 9 bases separated the two germline ends. Germline lookup yields CDR1 MGHRA and CDR2 YSYEKL. CDR3: CASSRTGVNTEAFF. The CDR3 region has the DNA TGCGCCAGCAGCCGCACCGGGGTGAACACTGAAGCTTTCTTT.

V gene TRBV18 combines with J gene TRBJ2-1; TRBD2 is a possible D gene (8 bases). In germline, CDR1 is KGHSH, CDR2 LQKENI. Trimming pared 2 bases from V and 0 bases from J, leaving 17 bases between. The CDR3 extends over 18 amino acids. CDR3 protein: CASSPVQGGTSSYNEQFF. CDR3 nucleotide sequence: TGTGCCAGCTCACCAGTTCAGGGGGGGACTAGCTCCTACAATGAGCAGTTCTTC.

This clonotype was observed at least ten times. The chain couples TRBV7-8 to TRBJ2-1; D not certain. The CDR3 sequence is 11 residues long. The germline V gene encodes CDR1 SGHVS and CDR2 FQNEAQ. V shed 1 base and J shed 8 bases, with 3 bases lying between them. The CDR3 DNA sequence: TGTGCCAGCAGCTTAGTTTATGAGCAGTTCTTC. This translates into CASSLVYEQFF.

This clonotype was counted at least ten times. The V call is TRBV12-3 or TRBV12-4, the J call TRBJ2-5; D unclear. The CDR3 consists of 12 residues. The V and J ends lost 2 bases and 3 bases respectively, with 4 bases between them. In nucleotides, the CDR3 is TGTGCCAGCAGTTTAATCGAAGAGACCCAGTACTTC. Amino acids: CASSLIEETQYF.

This clonotype was counted at least ten times. This rearrangement joins TRBV11-2 to TRBJ1-1; D may be TRBD1 (5 bases). There are 14 residues in the CDR3. The V and J ends lost 0 bases and 0 bases respectively, with 5 bases between them. Germline CDR1 SGHAT, CDR2 FQNNGV. CDR3 nucleotides: TGTGCCAGCAGCTTAGAGGGACTGAACACTGAAGCTTTCTTT. This codes for CASSLEGLNTEAFF.

This clonotype was recorded a few times. The chain employs TRBV12-3 or TRBV12-4 and TRBJ2-7, with a weak D call TRBD2 (5 bases). The CDR3 contains 14 residues. V was cut by 0 bases and J by 7 bases, with 13 bases left in between. CDR3 region: CASSLAAGRGEQYF. The CDR3 coding sequence is TGTGCCAGCAGTTTAGCGGCTGGCCGGGGAGAGCAGTACTTC.

A word on this clonotype: A read error may be the cause here, since a much bigger clone is one base away. This rearrangement joins TRBV28 to TRBJ2-1; maybe TRBD1 (6 bases). The CDR3 extends over 14 amino acids. The V and J ends lost 8 bases and 10 bases respectively, with 21 bases between them. Germline V lookup: CDR1 MDHEN, CDR2 SYDVKM. The DNA for the CDR3 is TGTGCCAGCGACAATGCACAGGGAAGAGGCGAGCAGTTCTTC. As protein: CASDNAQGRGEQFF.

Remarks on this clonotype: A single base separates this from a much larger clone, so it may be a read error. The chain couples TRBV2 to TRBJ2-1, with D possibly TRBD2 on 6 matching bases. CDR1 is SNHLY and CDR2 is FYNNEI in the germline V gene. V was pared by 5 bases and J by 4 bases, with 15 bases between. The CDR3 contains 15 residues. CDR3: CASSNGGKGYNEQFF. The CDR3 DNA reads as TGTGCCAGCAGTAACGGGGGTAAGGGTTACAATGAGCAGTTCTTC. The full variable domain, its missing parts supplied by reference TRBV2 and TRBJ2-1, is EPEVTQTPSHQVTQMGQEVILRCVPISNHLYFYWYRQILGQKVEFLVSFYNNEISEKSEIFDDQFSVERPDGSNFTLKIRSTKLEDSAMYFCASSNGGKGYNEQFFGPGTRLTVL.

This clonotype showed up many times. This rearrangement joins TRBV6-1 to TRBJ2-1, with D tentatively TRBD1 (6 bases). Germline CDR1 MNHNS, CDR2 SASEGT. V lost 5 bases to trimming and J lost 4 bases, with 18 bases between them. CDR3 size: 16 residues. CDR3 nucleotides: TGTGCCAGCAGTCAGCTAACCCGGGACATTTACAATGAGCAGTTCTTC. It specifies CASSQLTRDIYNEQFF.

This clonotype was counted a single time. With a much larger clone just one base away, this may be a read error. The J gene is TRBJ2-1, the V gene TRBV30; D not certain. The CDR3 consists of 13 residues. In germline, CDR1 is GTSNPN, CDR2 SVGIG (reference sequence). This CDR3 reads CAWSVASYNEQLF. CDR3 coding DNA: TGTGCCTGGAGTGTGGCCTCCTACAATGAGCAGCTCTTC. The full variable domain, completed using reference TRBV30 and TRBJ2-1, is SQTIHQWPATLVQPVGSPLSLECTVEGTSNPNLYWYRQAAGRGLQLLFYSVGIGQISSEVPQNLSASRPQDRQFILSSKKLLLSDSGFYLCAWSVASYNEQLFGPGTRLTVL.

This chain links TRBV6-1 with TRBJ1-5; D remains ambiguous. The V and J ends lost 5 bases and 3 bases respectively, with 14 bases between them. Germline V lookup: CDR1 MNHNS, CDR2 SASEGT. The CDR3 covers 15 residues. As DNA, the CDR3 is TGTGCCAGCAGTCCCGGTGGCGGCGCCAATCAGCCCCAGCATTTT. Translation gives CASSPGGGANQPQHF.

This clonotype was detected ten times or more. This chain links TRBV12-5 with TRBJ2-1; possibly TRBD1 or TRBD2 for D (6 bases each). Trimming removed 5 bases from V and 9 bases from J, with 14 bases in between. Germline V gene data show CDR1 as LGHNT and CDR2 as FRNRAP. This CDR3 has 13 amino acids. The CDR3 protein is CASGHGGGLEQFF. The CDR3 DNA follows: TGTGCTAGTGGTCACGGAGGGGGACTTGAGCAGTTCTTC.

The chain carries TRBV19 and TRBJ2-7; 8 bases fit TRBD2. Looked up from germline, CDR1 is LNHDA and CDR2 is SQIVND (reference sequence). J was trimmed by 5 bases and V by 2 bases; bases with no gene match: 8. This CDR3 is 15 amino acids long. The CDR3 protein is CASSIFPSGPDEQYF. CDR3 DNA sequence: TGTGCCAGTAGTATATTCCCTAGCGGGCCTGACGAGCAGTACTTC.

This clonotype was seen a handful of times. The chain has TRBV3-1 and TRBJ1-6, with TRBD1 as a possible D gene (5 bases). Germline CDR1 and CDR2: LGHDT and YNNKEL (reference sequence). The CDR3 sequence is 14 residues long. Deletions cut 4 bases from V and 7 bases from J, with 11 bases between. The chain's CDR3 is CASSPPGPNSPLHF. The CDR3 DNA follows: TGTGCCAGCAGCCCCCCGGGGCCGAATTCACCCCTCCACTTT.

This clonotype was observed at least ten times. The chain is built from TRBV2 and TRBJ2-3; D may be TRBD1 or TRBD2 (6 bases each). The germline V gene has CDR1 SNHLY and CDR2 FYNNEI. The CDR3 is 17 residues long. Trimming removed 8 bases at V and 5 bases at J, with 26 bases between. This CDR3 reads CASAHNPGGAGQDTQYF. The CDR3 coding sequence is TGTGCCAGCGCCCATAACCCCGGGGGCGCAGGTCAAGATACGCAGTATTTT.

This clonotype was counted between two and nine times. The genes are TRBV2 and TRBJ2-7; D might be TRBD1 or TRBD2, each matching 6 bases. Germline assignment: CDR1 SNHLY and CDR2 FYNNEI. V gave up 6 bases and J gave up 0 bases, with 12 bases separating them. The CDR3 is 14 residues long. The CDR3 sequence is CASRGGYSSYEQYF. In nucleotides, the CDR3 is TGTGCCAGCAGGGGGGGCTACAGCTCCTACGAGCAGTACTTC. The full variable domain, rest sourced from reference TRBV2 and TRBJ2-7, is EPEVTQTPSHQVTQMGQEVILRCVPISNHLYFYWYRQILGQKVEFLVSFYNNEISEKSEIFDDQFSVERPDGSNFTLKIRSTKLEDSAMYFCASRGGYSSYEQYFGPGTRLTVT.

This clonotype was seen a single time. This chain connects TRBV13 to TRBJ2-2; TRBD1 matches 12 bases. This CDR3 has 18 residues. J was trimmed by 5 bases and V by 5 bases; bases with no gene match: 12. CDR1 is PRHDT and CDR2 is FYEKMQ in the germline V gene (reference sequence). The chain's CDR3 is CASSVTGTGGQRTGELFF. In nucleotides, the CDR3 is TGTGCCAGCAGCGTAACCGGGACAGGGGGCCAAAGGACCGGGGAGCTGTTTTTT. Based on the CDR3 plus reference TRBV13 and TRBJ2-2, the full variable domain is AAGVIQSPRHLIKEKRETATLKCYPIPRHDTVYWYQQGPGQDPQFLISFYEKMQSDKGSIPDRFSAQQFSDYHSELNMSSLELGDSALYFCASSVTGTGGQRTGELFFGEGSRLTVL.

A few counts support this clonotype. The chain couples TRBV12-3 or TRBV12-4 to TRBJ1-2, with 7 bases identical to TRBD1. CDR3 length equals 17 residues. V was pared by 6 bases and J by 1 base, with 14 bases of the junction left unmatched. The CDR3: CASRARTGPGVNYGYTF. CDR3 DNA: TGTGCCAGCAGGGCAAGGACAGGTCCAGGGGTTAACTATGGCTACACCTTC.

This clonotype was detected only once. The chain couples TRBV12-3 or TRBV12-4 to TRBJ2-7; D is possibly TRBD1 or TRBD2 (5 bases each). The germline V and J ends were trimmed by 10 bases and 9 bases, with 22 bases remaining between them. This CDR3 has 13 amino acids. CDR3 loop: CAITGTASRRQYF. CDR3 DNA: TGTGCCATTACCGGGACCGCGTCTCGACGGCAGTACTTC.

This clonotype was detected ten times or more. This chain uses TRBV14 with TRBJ2-1, with 11 bases aligning to TRBD2. With 5 bases clipped from V and 6 bases from J, the junction kept 6 bases outside the gene matches. Germline V lookup: CDR1 SGHDN, CDR2 FVKESK. The CDR3 spans 15 residues. The CDR3 region has the DNA TGTGCCAGCAGCTCACTAGCGGGAGTAGGCAATGAGCAGTTCTTC. It codes for CASSSLAGVGNEQFF.

In this sample, this clonotype turned up many times. The chain uses TRBV28 and TRBJ2-7, with TRBD2 identical over 7 bases. V trimming: 8 bases; J trimming: 12 bases; junction bases outside the gene matches: 13. The CDR3 totals 12 residues. Germline CDR1 is MDHEN and CDR2 is SYDVKM. The DNA for the CDR3 is TGTGCCAGCGGCACCCCGGGGGGAGAGTGGTACTTC. Translated, it gives CASGTPGGEWYF.

This rearrangement joins TRBV30 to TRBJ2-2; D is unresolved. The CDR3 is made up of 14 amino acids. Germline V lookup: CDR1 GTSNPN, CDR2 SVGIG (reference sequence). V was clipped by 4 bases and J by 4 bases, with 13 bases between them. The CDR3 is CAWNRGSSTGELFF. As DNA, the CDR3 is TGTGCCTGGAACAGAGGCAGTTCCACCGGGGAGCTGTTTTTT.

Comments on this clonotype: A much larger clone differs from this one at a single base, so this may be a read error. V is TRBV28 and J is TRBJ2-1, with TRBD1 identical over 8 bases. TRBJ2-7 matches the DNA end more closely, so the J call is doubtful. In germline, CDR1 is MDHEN, CDR2 SYDVKM. CDR3 size: 15 residues. DNA of the CDR3: TGTGCCAGCAGTTTAGGAGACAGGGGCCCCAATGAGCAGTACTTC. Its translation is CASSLGDRGPNEQYF.